The entry below gives a single T cell receptor beta chain sequence along with its context. These data are taken from a study of blood T cell repertoires in COVID-19. Assay used: immunoSEQ multiplex PCR; TCRdb lists only in-frame clones, some missing. Of some 340,000 clones in the sample, 90% to 95% were seen once. The CDR3 length is 14 residues. Trimming removed 4 bases from V and 7 bases from J, with 11 bases in between. The germline V gene encodes CDR1 MNHEY and CDR2 SVGAGI. The chain uses TRBV6-5 and TRBJ1-6; possibly TRBD1 for D (6 bases). This TCR was recovered from a woman aged 30 to 39 who had been exposed to COVID-19. The sequenced material came from PBMCs or T cells enriched from blood (not recorded which). In DNA, the CDR3 is TGTGCCAGCAGTTCTTTGCAGGGGAATTCACCCCTCCACTTT. The encoded protein is CASSSLQGNSPLHF.